What follows are 6 T cell receptor beta chains derived from one specimen sequenced in a study of T cell repertoires in cytomegalovirus infection. One entry per CDR3 protein, called by TCRdb with MiXCR from the reads. The table includes roughly 500,000 distinct CDR3 sequences, about 33% detected once. Which antigens these TCRs recognize remains unknown. Source: cultured PBMCs, taken from culture after CMV antigen stimulation. These receptors were taken from a human donor in good health (CMV status not recorded). Some clones in this sample may be carry-over from other donors' samples.

V and J are TRBV6-5 and TRBJ2-3; D is unclear. The CDR3 totals 14 residues. Deletions cut 0 bases from V and 3 bases from J, with 7 bases between. Germline CDR1 is MNHEY and CDR2 is SVGAGI. The CDR3 protein is CASSYSKGTDTQYF. In DNA, the CDR3 is TGTGCCAGCAGTTACTCGAAAGGGACAGATACGCAGTATTTT.

The chain carries TRBV12-3 or TRBV12-4 and TRBJ1-1; D is ambiguous. V gave up 5 bases and J gave up 5 bases, with 18 bases separating them. CDR3 size: 15 residues. The CDR3 nucleotides are TGTGCCAGCAGTATCCCGGGAAGTTCTAGGACTGAAGCTTTCTTT. Protein: CASSIPGSSRTEAFF.

In this sample, this clonotype turned up a few times. This sequence joins TRBV6-5 and TRBJ2-3; 8 bases line up with TRBD2. J lost 4 bases, V lost 6 bases, and 9 bases had no gene match. Germline V CDR1 and CDR2: MNHEY, SVGAGI. The CDR3 has 15 amino acids. In DNA form, the CDR3 reads TGTGCCAGCAGATGGCTCAGCGGGAGTGCAGATACGCAGTATTTT. Protein: CASRWLSGSADTQYF.

This clonotype was found a few times. CDR3 amino acids: CASSSPGGAASTDTQYF. The DNA of the CDR3 is TGCGCCAGCAGCTCCCCGGGCGGGGCCGCTAGCACAGATACGCAGTATTTT. The chain couples TRBV4-3 to TRBJ2-3; TRBD2 is a possible D gene (6 bases). V was trimmed by 5 bases and J by 0 bases, leaving 18 bases between them. The V gene's germline CDR1 is LGHNA and CDR2 YSLEER. This CDR3 region has 17 residues.

The chain uses TRBV6-8 and TRBJ2-3; 13 nucleotides agree with TRBD2. J lost 5 bases, V lost 6 bases, and 5 bases had no gene match. Germline-derived CDR1 and CDR2 are MNHGY and SAAAGT. This CDR3 contains 15 residues. CDR3 in DNA: TGTGCCAGCAGAAGACTAGCGGGAGGCGAAGATACGCAGTATTTT. This translates into CASRRLAGGEDTQYF.

This clonotype was detected a few times. The chain couples TRBV27 to TRBJ2-1; D is perhaps TRBD1 (6 bases). The CDR3 consists of 15 residues. Trimming removed 1 base at V and 2 bases at J, with 9 bases between. Germline V gives CDR1 MNHEY, CDR2 SMNVEV (reference sequence). The CDR3 region is CASSLFQGPYNEQFF. CDR3 nucleotides: TGTGCCAGCAGTTTATTTCAGGGGCCCTACAATGAGCAGTTCTTC.